One sample yielded the 29 T cell receptor beta chains listed below, sequenced in a study of OX40 agonist ivuxolimab in advanced cancers. TCRdb's copy holds only in-frame clones and misses some; the assay was immunoSEQ multiplex PCR. The sample contains 70,000 to 95,000 clones, around 82% of which appear only once. The input for sequencing was CD4+ or CD8+ T cells sorted from blood, taken in a trial of the OX40 agonist ivuxolimab. The source is an adult with an advanced solid tumor such as melanoma, head and neck, liver or kidney cancer.

The CDR3 loop reads CAISDAGPQHF. CDR3 nucleotides: TGTGCCATCAGTGATGCGGGGCCCCAGCATTTT. This rearrangement joins TRBV10-3 to TRBJ1-5; D gene ambiguous. Trimming took off 3 bases at V and 9 bases at J, with 6 bases between the two ends. Germline assignment: CDR1 ENHRY and CDR2 SYGVKD. The CDR3 length is 11 residues.

This chain joins TRBV11-3 and TRBJ2-6; D gene unclear. The CDR3 is 16 residues long. Germline lookup yields CDR1 SGHNT and CDR2 YENEEA. V lost 5 bases, J lost 5 bases, and 16 bases lay in between. The CDR3 is CASSPNSPKRANVLTF. Written as DNA, the CDR3 is TGTGCCAGCAGCCCAAATTCCCCAAAACGGGCCAACGTCCTGACTTTC.

The chain combines TRBV6-6 with TRBJ2-1, with no clear D. Per the germline V gene, CDR1 is MNHNY and CDR2 is SVGAGI (reference sequence). The CDR3 contains 13 residues. Deletions cut 5 bases from V and 7 bases from J, with 12 bases between. As DNA, the CDR3 is TGTGCCAGCAGTAGTACCAAAGGGAATGAGCAGTTCTTC. This codes for CASSSTKGNEQFF.

The chain is built from TRBV4-1 and TRBJ2-2; 10 positions match TRBD2. The V segment lost 0 bases and the J segment 6 bases; nucleotides outside the gene matches: 7. CDR3 length: 17 amino acids. Germline CDR1 reads MGHRA; CDR2 reads YSYEKL. CDR3 nucleotide sequence: TGCGCCAGCAGCCAAGAACCCCTAGCGGGAGTGGCCGGGGAGCTGTTTTTT. This sequence encodes CASSQEPLAGVAGELFF.

This clone was seen a single time. This chain uses TRBV4-2 with TRBJ2-1; a possible D gene is TRBD2 (6 bases). The CDR3 contains 16 residues. In germline, CDR1 is LGHNA, CDR2 YNFKEQ. The V end lost 0 bases, the J end lost 2 bases, and 11 bases lay between the germline ends. CDR3 sequence (DNA): TGTGCCAGCAGCCAAGATCGTGGAGGGGCCTACAATGAGCAGTTCTTC. It yields the protein CASSQDRGGAYNEQFF.

This clone was detected once. V and J are TRBV5-6 and TRBJ1-6, with no clear D. The CDR3 runs to 16 residues. CDR1 and CDR2 from the germline V gene are SGHDT and YYEEEE. Trimming took off 1 base at V and 2 bases at J, with 10 bases between the two ends. The CDR3 spells CASSLPREPYNSPLHF. CDR3 DNA: TGTGCCAGCAGCTTGCCCCGGGAGCCCTATAATTCACCCCTCCACTTT.

The chain employs TRBV11-2 and TRBJ2-1, with TRBD2 identical over 12 bases. The CDR3 is 14 residues long. V trimming: 6 bases; J trimming: 7 bases; junction bases outside the gene matches: 4. Germline assignment: CDR1 SGHAT and CDR2 FQNNGV. For the CDR3, the DNA is TGTGCCAGCAGTCTAGCGGGAGGGCCGAATGAGCAGTTCTTC. Its translation is CASSLAGGPNEQFF.

The J gene is TRBJ1-3, the V gene TRBV10-3; 9 positions match TRBD1. Germline-derived CDR1 and CDR2 are ENHRY and SYGVKD. The CDR3 has 16 residues. J gave up 1 base and V 2 bases, and 3 bases lay outside the gene matches. This CDR3 is CAISEPDRGSGNTIYF. The CDR3 coding sequence is TGTGCCATCAGTGAGCCTGACAGGGGGTCTGGAAACACCATATATTTT.

CDR3 coding DNA: TGCGCCAGCAGAATCGTCCCCAGTAACAGGGATACGCAGTATTTT. This codes for CASRIVPSNRDTQYF. The chain carries TRBV5-1 and TRBJ2-3, with D possibly TRBD1 on 5 matching bases. The V gene lost 5 bases and the J gene lost 6 bases, with 19 bases spanning the gap. From germline, CDR1 is SGHRS and CDR2 YFSETQ. The length of the CDR3 is 15 residues.

This clone occurred a few times. This rearrangement joins TRBV30 to TRBJ1-1; D unresolved. Germline V gene data show CDR1 as GTSNPN and CDR2 as SVGIG (reference sequence). The CDR3 runs 13 residues. Trimming left V 3 bases short and J 0 bases short, with 8 bases between. The CDR3 loop reads CAWRGSMNTEAFF. The CDR3 DNA reads TGTGCCTGGAGGGGGTCGATGAACACTGAAGCTTTCTTT.

This clone appeared once. The chain has TRBV5-1 and TRBJ2-7; tentative D call: TRBD1 (5 bases). Trimming took off 2 bases at V and 3 bases at J, with 15 bases between the two ends. Per the germline V gene, CDR1 is SGHRS and CDR2 is YFSETQ. This CDR3 contains 15 residues. Here the CDR3 reads CASSLRTSSFYEQYF. The DNA for the CDR3 is TGCGCCAGCAGCTTAAGGACATCCTCTTTCTACGAGCAGTACTTC.

The chain has TRBV5-1 and TRBJ2-3; 7 nucleotides align to TRBD2. From germline, CDR1 is SGHRS and CDR2 YFSETQ. CDR3 length equals 15 residues. V lost 4 bases and J lost 0; bases outside the gene matches: 5. CDR3 loop: CASSNGDYSTDTQYF. For the CDR3, the DNA is TGCGCCAGCAGCAACGGGGACTATAGCACAGATACGCAGTATTTT. Combining the CDR3 with reference TRBV5-1 and TRBJ2-3 gives the whole variable domain KAGVTQTPRYLIKTRGQQVTLSCSPISGHRSVSWYQQTPGQGLQFLFEYFSETQRNKGNFPGRFSGRQFSNSRSEMNVSTLELGDSALYLCASSNGDYSTDTQYFGPGTRLTVL.

The rearrangement links TRBV6-6 to TRBJ2-5; a weak D match, TRBD2 (6 bases). Trimming removed 11 bases at V and 5 bases at J, with 15 bases between. The CDR3 is 12 amino acids. Per germline, CDR1 MNHNY and CDR2 SVGAGI (reference sequence). The CDR3 here is CAASGDLETQYF. The CDR3 region has the DNA TGTGCCGCATCGGGGGATTTGGAGACCCAGTACTTC.

This clone came up a few times. This sequence joins TRBV11-3 and TRBJ2-7; D uncertain. Germline V CDR1 and CDR2: SGHNT, YENEEA. Between the trimmed V and J ends, which lost 4 bases and 0 bases, there was a span of 4 bases. CDR3 length equals 12 residues. Here the CDR3 DNA reads TGTGCCAGCAGCTGGGCCTCCTACGAGCAGTACTTC. Translation: CASSWASYEQYF.

The rearrangement uses TRBV10-3 and TRBJ2-7, with D possibly TRBD2 on 6 matching bases. The germline gives CDR1 ENHRY, CDR2 SYGVKD. The CDR3 has 13 residues. Trimming took off 0 bases at V and 7 bases at J, with 10 bases between the two ends. The CDR3 sequence: CAISESPSAEQYF. CDR3 nucleotide sequence: TGTGCCATCAGTGAGTCGCCTAGCGCTGAGCAGTACTTC.

The chain couples TRBV11-2 to TRBJ1-1, with D perhaps TRBD1 (6 bases). CDR1 SGHAT and CDR2 FQNNGV come from the germline V gene. The CDR3 is 14 amino acids. V was trimmed by 4 bases and J by 5 bases, leaving 14 bases between them. The CDR3 spells CASSSVGARTEAFF. The CDR3 bases are TGTGCCAGCAGCTCTGTGGGGGCGCGTACTGAAGCTTTCTTT.

The V call is TRBV6-1, the J call TRBJ1-5; perhaps TRBD1 as D (5 bases). The CDR3 spans 14 residues. Germline values: CDR1 MNHNS, CDR2 SASEGT. V was shortened by 6 bases and J by 3 bases, with 12 bases between the two germline ends. The CDR3 DNA reads as TGTGCCAGCAGCTCGGGGGTCTTCAATCAGCCCCAGCATTTT. It codes for CASSSGVFNQPQHF.

J is TRBJ2-7 and V is TRBV10-3; the D gene could be TRBD1 or TRBD2 (5 bases each). Deletions cut 3 bases from V and 4 bases from J, with 16 bases between. The CDR3 contains 15 residues. Per the germline V gene, CDR1 is ENHRY and CDR2 is SYGVKD. The CDR3 DNA is TGTGCCATCAGTGACCGGGACCCGACGCGGTACGAGCAGTACTTC. Encoded protein: CAISDRDPTRYEQYF.

The J gene is TRBJ1-4, the V gene TRBV9; 10 bases are shared with TRBD1. Germline V lookup: CDR1 SGDLS, CDR2 YYNGEE. V lost 3 bases, J lost 7 bases, and 6 bases stayed unmatched. The CDR3 totals 15 residues. The CDR3 DNA is TGTGCCAGCAGCGCGACGACAGGGGGCGTTGAAAAACTGTTTTTT. This sequence encodes CASSATTGGVEKLFF.

In this sample, this clone turned up once. The rearrangement links TRBV27 to TRBJ1-2, with D perhaps TRBD1 (5 bases). This CDR3 comprises 16 residues. Trimming left V 2 bases short and J 0 bases short, with 13 bases between. CDR1 is MNHEY and CDR2 is SMNVEV in the germline V gene (reference sequence). The CDR3 loop reads CASSLGGTFPNYGYTF. Written as DNA, the CDR3 is TGTGCCAGCAGTTTAGGTGGGACTTTCCCTAACTATGGCTACACCTTC.

The CDR3: CASSLPPFANTGELFF. The CDR3 DNA reads as TGTGCCAGCAGCTTGCCCCCGTTCGCGAACACCGGGGAGCTGTTTTTT. This chain uses TRBV5-6 with TRBJ2-2; the D is unclear. Per the germline V gene, CDR1 is SGHDT and CDR2 is YYEEEE. The CDR3 has 16 amino acids. V lost 1 base to trimming and J lost 0 bases, with 10 bases between them.

In this sample, this clone turned up a few times. The chain combines TRBV11-1 with TRBJ2-7; maybe TRBD1 (5 bases). V dropped 3 bases and J dropped 5 bases, with 11 bases sitting between them. The CDR3 spans 13 residues. Germline V gives CDR1 SGHAT, CDR2 FQDESV (reference sequence). The CDR3 DNA reads as TGTGCCAGCAGCTTGGGGCAGGCCAACGAGCAGTACTTC. It codes for CASSLGQANEQYF.

CDR3 protein: CASSQSLAELSEQYF. The CDR3 DNA reads TGTGCCAGCTCCCAATCACTAGCGGAGCTCTCCGAGCAGTACTTC. This rearrangement joins TRBV18 to TRBJ2-5; 8 bases fit TRBD2. The J call is uncertain, as TRBJ2-7 better fits the DNA end. The CDR3 has 15 amino acids. Germline assignment: CDR1 KGHSH and CDR2 LQKENI.

V usage is TRBV19 and J usage is TRBJ2-2; D ambiguous. The CDR3 has 15 amino acids. From germline, CDR1 is LNHDA and CDR2 SQIVND (reference sequence). Trimming left V 0 bases short and J 6 bases short, with 11 bases between. CDR3 loop: CASSIEFSMAGELFF. The CDR3 bases are TGTGCCAGTAGTATAGAATTTAGTATGGCCGGGGAGCTGTTTTTT.

The V call is TRBV7-8, the J call TRBJ2-3, with D tentatively TRBD2 (5 bases). V lost 3 bases to trimming and J lost 3 bases, with 13 bases between them. This CDR3 has 15 amino acids. Germline loops: CDR1 SGHVS, CDR2 FQNEAQ. The CDR3 spells CASSLEALGTDTQYF. CDR3 sequence (DNA): TGTGCCAGCAGCTTGGAGGCCCTTGGGACAGATACGCAGTATTTT.

J is TRBJ1-5 and V is TRBV30, with D uncertain. Trimming pared 6 bases from V and 0 bases from J, leaving 6 bases between. Germline CDR1 and CDR2: GTSNPN and SVGIG (reference sequence). The CDR3 spans 12 residues. Written as DNA, the CDR3 is TGTGCCTGTCAGGATAGCAATCAGCCCCAGCATTTT. Its protein is CACQDSNQPQHF.

The rearrangement uses TRBV6-5 and TRBJ1-5; the D gene is possibly TRBD1 (5 bases). Germline V gene data show CDR1 as MNHEY and CDR2 as SVGAGI. The length of the CDR3 is 15 residues. Trimming removed 4 bases at V and 1 base at J, with 11 bases between. CDR3 amino acids: CASSSLRDSNQPQHF. CDR3 coding DNA: TGTGCCAGCAGTTCCCTCCGGGACAGCAATCAGCCCCAGCATTTT.

This chain joins TRBV11-3 and TRBJ2-1; D is possibly TRBD1 (6 bases). Looked up from germline, CDR1 is SGHNT and CDR2 is YENEEA. There are 14 residues in the CDR3. Deletions cut 2 bases from V and 4 bases from J, with 9 bases between. The CDR3 nucleotides read TGTGCCAGCAGCTTACTCGGGACATACAATGAGCAGTTCTTC. Protein sequence: CASSLLGTYNEQFF.

The chain joins TRBV6-4 to TRBJ2-7, with D unresolved. V lost 4 bases, J lost 3 bases, and 16 bases lay in between. CDR3 length equals 15 residues. CDR1 MRHNA and CDR2 SNTAGT come from the germline V gene. CDR3 residues: CASSGDKWHYYEQYF. In nucleotides, the CDR3 is TGTGCCAGCAGTGGAGACAAATGGCACTACTACGAGCAGTACTTC.